This record covers a single T cell receptor (beta chain). The data are from a study of blood T cell repertoires in COVID-19. Sequenced by immunoSEQ multiplex PCR; TCRdb stores in-frame clones only, minus some. The sample yields 250,000 to 300,000 clones, approximately 79% seen once. The germline V gene has CDR1 SGHNT and CDR2 YYREEE (reference sequence). V was shortened by 1 base and J by 1 base, with 14 bases between the two germline ends. This CDR3 contains 16 residues. The gene calls are TRBV5-4 and TRBJ1-2, with D tentatively TRBD1 (6 bases). The sequence was collected from a man aged 25 to 40 with acute COVID-19. The sequencing sample was made of PBMCs or T cells enriched from blood (not recorded which). CDR3 coding DNA: TGTGCCAGCAGCTTGCCGAACAGGGCCGATAACTATGGCTACACCTTC. Encoded protein: CASSLPNRADNYGYTF. Together with reference TRBV5-4 and TRBJ1-2, the CDR3 gives the full variable domain: ETGVTQSPTHLIKTRGQQVTLRCSSQSGHNTVSWYQQALGQGPQFIFQYYREEENGRGNFPPRFSGLQFPNYSSELNVNALELDDSALYLCASSLPNRADNYGYTFGSGTRLTVV.